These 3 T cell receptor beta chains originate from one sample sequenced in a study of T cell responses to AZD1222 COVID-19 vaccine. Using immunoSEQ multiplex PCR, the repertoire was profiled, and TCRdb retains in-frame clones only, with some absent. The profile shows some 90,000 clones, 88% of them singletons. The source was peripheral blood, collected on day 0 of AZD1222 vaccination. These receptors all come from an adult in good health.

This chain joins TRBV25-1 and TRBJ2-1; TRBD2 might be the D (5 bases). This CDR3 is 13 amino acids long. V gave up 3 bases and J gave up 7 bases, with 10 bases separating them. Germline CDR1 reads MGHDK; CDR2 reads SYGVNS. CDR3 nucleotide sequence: TGTGCCAGCAGTGATATGGGGAGAAATGAGCAGTTCTTC. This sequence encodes CASSDMGRNEQFF. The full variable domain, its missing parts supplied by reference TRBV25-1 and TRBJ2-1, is EADIYQTPRYLVIGTGKKITLECSQTMGHDKMYWYQQDPGMELHLIHYSYGVNSTEKGDLSSESTVSRIRTEHFPLTLESARPSHTSQYLCASSDMGRNEQFFGPGTRLTVL.

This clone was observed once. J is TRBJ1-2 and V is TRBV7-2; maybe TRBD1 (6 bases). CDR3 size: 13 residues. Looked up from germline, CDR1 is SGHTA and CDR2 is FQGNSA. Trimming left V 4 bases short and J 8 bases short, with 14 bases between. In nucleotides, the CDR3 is TGTGCCAGCAGCTCCTACAGGGTGGCCGGCTACACCTTC. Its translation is CASSSYRVAGYTF.

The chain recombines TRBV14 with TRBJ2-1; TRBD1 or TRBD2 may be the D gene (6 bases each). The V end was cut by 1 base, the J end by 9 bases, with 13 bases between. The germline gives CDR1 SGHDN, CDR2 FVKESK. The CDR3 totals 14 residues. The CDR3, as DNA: TGTGCCAGCAGCCAAGTTAGTTGGGGGGCTGAGCAGTTCTTC. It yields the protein CASSQVSWGAEQFF.